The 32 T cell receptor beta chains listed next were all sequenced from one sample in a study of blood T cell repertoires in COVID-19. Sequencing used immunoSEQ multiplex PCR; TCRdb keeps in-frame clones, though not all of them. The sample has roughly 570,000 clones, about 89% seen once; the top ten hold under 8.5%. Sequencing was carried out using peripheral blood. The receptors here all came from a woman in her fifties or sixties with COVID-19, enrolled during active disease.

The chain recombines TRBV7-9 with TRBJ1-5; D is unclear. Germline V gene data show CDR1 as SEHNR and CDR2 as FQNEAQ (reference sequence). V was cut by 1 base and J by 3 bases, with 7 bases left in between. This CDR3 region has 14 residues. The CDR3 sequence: CASSLGDTNQPQHF. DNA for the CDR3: TGTGCCAGCAGCTTAGGTGACACCAATCAGCCCCAGCATTTT. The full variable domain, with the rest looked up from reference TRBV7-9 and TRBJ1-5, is DTGVSQNPRHKITKRGQNVTFRCDPISEHNRLYWYRQTLGQGPEFLTYFQNEAQLEKSRLLSDRFSAERPKGSFSTLEIQRTEQGDSAMYLCASSLGDTNQPQHFGDGTRLSIL.

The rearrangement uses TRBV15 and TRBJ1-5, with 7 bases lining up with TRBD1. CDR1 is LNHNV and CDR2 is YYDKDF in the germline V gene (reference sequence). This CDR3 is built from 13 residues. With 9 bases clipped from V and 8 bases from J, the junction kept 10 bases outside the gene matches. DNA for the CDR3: TGTGCCACTAGGGGGCCGGCCAACGAGCCCCAGCATTTT. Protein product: CATRGPANEPQHF.

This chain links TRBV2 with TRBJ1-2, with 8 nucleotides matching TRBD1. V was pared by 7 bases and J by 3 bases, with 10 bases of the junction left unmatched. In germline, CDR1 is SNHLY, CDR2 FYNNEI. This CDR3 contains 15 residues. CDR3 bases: TGTGCCAGCATCCAAGGACAGGGTGGTTACTATGGCTACACCTTC. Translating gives CASIQGQGGYYGYTF.

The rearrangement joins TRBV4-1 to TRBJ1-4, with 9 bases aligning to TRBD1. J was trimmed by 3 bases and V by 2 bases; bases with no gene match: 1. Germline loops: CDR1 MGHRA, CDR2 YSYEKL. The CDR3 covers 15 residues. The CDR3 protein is CASSQNRGPNEKLFF. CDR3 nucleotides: TGCGCCAGCAGCCAAAACAGGGGGCCTAATGAAAAACTGTTTTTT.

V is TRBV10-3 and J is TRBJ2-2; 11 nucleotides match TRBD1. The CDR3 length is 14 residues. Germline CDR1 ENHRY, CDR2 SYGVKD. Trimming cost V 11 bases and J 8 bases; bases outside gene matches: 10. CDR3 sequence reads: CAARLGQGAGELFF. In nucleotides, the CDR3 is TGTGCCGCGAGACTTGGACAGGGGGCAGGGGAGCTGTTTTTT.

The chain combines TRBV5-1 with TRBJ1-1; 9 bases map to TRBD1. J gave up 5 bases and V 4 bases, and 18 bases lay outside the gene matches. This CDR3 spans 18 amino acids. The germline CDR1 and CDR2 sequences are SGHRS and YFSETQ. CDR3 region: CASSLLDLGQGDGTEAFF. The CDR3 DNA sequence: TGCGCCAGCAGCCTACTGGACTTGGGACAGGGTGATGGTACTGAAGCTTTCTTT.

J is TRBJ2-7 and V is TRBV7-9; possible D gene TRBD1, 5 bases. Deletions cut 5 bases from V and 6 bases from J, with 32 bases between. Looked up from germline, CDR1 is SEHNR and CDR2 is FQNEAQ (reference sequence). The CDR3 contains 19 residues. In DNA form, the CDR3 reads TGTGCCAGCAGCCCTGTTTACGCTCAGGGTTTGTCTCACCCTGTCGAGCAGTACTTC. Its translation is CASSPVYAQGLSHPVEQYF.

CDR3 coding DNA: TGTGCCAGCAGTGACAGCATAATGAACACTGAAGCTTTCTTT. This translates into CASSDSIMNTEAFF. The chain has TRBV6-6 and TRBJ1-1, with D maybe TRBD1 (5 bases). Trimming took 5 bases from V and 0 from J, leaving 10 bases between them. The CDR3 totals 14 residues. CDR1 MNHNY and CDR2 SVGAGI come from the germline V gene (reference sequence).

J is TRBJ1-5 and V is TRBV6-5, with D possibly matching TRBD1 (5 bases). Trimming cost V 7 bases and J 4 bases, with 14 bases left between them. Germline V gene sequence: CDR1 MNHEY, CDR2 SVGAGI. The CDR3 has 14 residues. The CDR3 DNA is TGTGCCAGCACCCGCCGGGGGGGGAATCAGCCCCAGCATTTT. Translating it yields CASTRRGGNQPQHF.

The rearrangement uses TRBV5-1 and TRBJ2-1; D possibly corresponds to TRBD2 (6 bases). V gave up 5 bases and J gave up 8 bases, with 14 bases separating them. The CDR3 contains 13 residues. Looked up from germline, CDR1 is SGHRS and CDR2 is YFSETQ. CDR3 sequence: CASSNPSEDEQFF. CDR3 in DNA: TGCGCCAGCAGTAACCCTAGCGAGGATGAGCAGTTCTTC.

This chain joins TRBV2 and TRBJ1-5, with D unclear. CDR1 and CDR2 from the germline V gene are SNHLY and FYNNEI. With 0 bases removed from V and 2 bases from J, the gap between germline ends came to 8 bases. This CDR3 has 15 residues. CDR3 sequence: CASSEAGGGNQPQHF. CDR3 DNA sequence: TGTGCCAGCAGTGAAGCGGGCGGGGGCAATCAGCCCCAGCATTTT. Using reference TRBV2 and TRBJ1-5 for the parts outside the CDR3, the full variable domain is EPEVTQTPSHQVTQMGQEVILRCVPISNHLYFYWYRQILGQKVEFLVSFYNNEISEKSEIFDDQFSVERPDGSNFTLKIRSTKLEDSAMYFCASSEAGGGNQPQHFGDGTRLSIL.

The CDR3 loop reads CSASSVQGAYGYTF. The DNA of the CDR3 is TGCAGTGCTAGTTCGGTTCAGGGGGCCTATGGCTACACCTTC. The chain employs TRBV20-1 and TRBJ1-2, with TRBD1 matching 8 bases. J was trimmed by 4 bases and V by 3 bases; bases with no gene match: 7. The germline V gene encodes CDR1 DFQATT and CDR2 SNEGSKA (reference sequence). The CDR3 is made up of 14 amino acids.

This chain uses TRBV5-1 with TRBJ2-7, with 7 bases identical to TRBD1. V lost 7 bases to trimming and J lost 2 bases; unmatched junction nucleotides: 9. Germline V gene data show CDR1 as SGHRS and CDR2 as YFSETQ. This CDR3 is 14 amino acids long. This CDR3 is CASGRQGEPYEQYF. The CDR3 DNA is TGCGCCAGCGGCAGACAGGGCGAGCCCTACGAGCAGTACTTC.

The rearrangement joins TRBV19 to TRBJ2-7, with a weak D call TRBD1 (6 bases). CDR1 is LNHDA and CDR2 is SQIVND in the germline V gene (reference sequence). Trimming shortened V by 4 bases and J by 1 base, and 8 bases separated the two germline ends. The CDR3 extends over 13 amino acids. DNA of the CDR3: TGTGCCAGTAGTAGACAGGATTCCTACGAGCAGTACTTC. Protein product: CASSRQDSYEQYF.

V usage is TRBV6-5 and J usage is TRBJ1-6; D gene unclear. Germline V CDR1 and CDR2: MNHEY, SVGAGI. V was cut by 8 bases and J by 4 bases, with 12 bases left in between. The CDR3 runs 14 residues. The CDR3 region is CASLGQDYNSPLHF. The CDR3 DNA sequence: TGTGCCAGCCTTGGGCAGGATTATAATTCACCCCTCCACTTT.

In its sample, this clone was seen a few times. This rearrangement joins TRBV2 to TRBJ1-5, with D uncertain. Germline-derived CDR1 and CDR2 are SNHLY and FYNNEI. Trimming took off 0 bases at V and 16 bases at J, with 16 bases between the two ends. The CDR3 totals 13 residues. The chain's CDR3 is CASSEALAGYGHF. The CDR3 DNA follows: TGTGCCAGCAGTGAAGCGCTCGCGGGGTACGGTCATTTT.

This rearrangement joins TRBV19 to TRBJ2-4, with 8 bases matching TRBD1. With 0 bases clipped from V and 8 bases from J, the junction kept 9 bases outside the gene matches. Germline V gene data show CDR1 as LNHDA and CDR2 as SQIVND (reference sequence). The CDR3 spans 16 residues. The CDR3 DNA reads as TGTGCCAGTAGTATAGACCCACCAGGGGGCGAACACATTCAGTACTTC. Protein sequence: CASSIDPPGGEHIQYF. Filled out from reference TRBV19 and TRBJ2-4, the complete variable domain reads DGGITQSPKYLFRKEGQNVTLSCEQNLNHDAMYWYRQDPGQGLRLIYYSQIVNDFQKGDIAEGYSVSREKKESFPLTVTSAQKNPTAFYLCASSIDPPGGEHIQYFGAGTRLSVL.

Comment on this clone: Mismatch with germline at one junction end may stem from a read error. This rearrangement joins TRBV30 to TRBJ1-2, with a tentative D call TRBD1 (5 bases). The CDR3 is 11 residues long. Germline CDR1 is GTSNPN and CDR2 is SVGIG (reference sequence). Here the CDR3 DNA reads TGTGCCTGGGGTAGACAGACCTTTGTCTTCTTC. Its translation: CAWGRQTFVFF.

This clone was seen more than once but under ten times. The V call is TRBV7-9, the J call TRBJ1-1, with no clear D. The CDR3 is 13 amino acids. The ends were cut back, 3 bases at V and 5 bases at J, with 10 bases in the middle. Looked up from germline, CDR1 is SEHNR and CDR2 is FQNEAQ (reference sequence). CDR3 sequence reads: CASSFPLTTEAFF. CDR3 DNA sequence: TGTGCCAGCAGCTTTCCTTTGACAACTGAAGCTTTCTTT.

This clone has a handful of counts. CDR3 nucleotide sequence: TGTGCCAGCAGTACCGACAGGGCGAACACTGAAGCTTTCTTT. It codes for CASSTDRANTEAFF. The V gene is TRBV2, the J gene TRBJ1-1; 7 positions match TRBD1. The V segment lost 5 bases and the J segment 1 base; nucleotides outside the gene matches: 4. CDR3 length: 14 residues. Germline values: CDR1 SNHLY, CDR2 FYNNEI.

The CDR3 bases are TGTGCCAGCAGCTCTGACAGGATTGAAGGGACACAGTACTTC. It yields the protein CASSSDRIEGTQYF. The chain recombines TRBV5-4 with TRBJ2-5; a possible D gene is TRBD1 (6 bases). CDR1 is SGHNT, CDR2 YYREEE, per germline (reference sequence). The length of the CDR3 is 14 residues. Trimming cost V 3 bases and J 11 bases, with 20 bases left between them.

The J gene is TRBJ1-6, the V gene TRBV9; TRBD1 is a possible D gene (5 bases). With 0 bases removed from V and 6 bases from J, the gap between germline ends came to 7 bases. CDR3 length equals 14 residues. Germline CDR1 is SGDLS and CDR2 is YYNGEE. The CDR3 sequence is CASSVGGSNSPLHF. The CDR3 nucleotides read TGTGCCAGCAGCGTAGGGGGCTCTAATTCACCCCTCCACTTT. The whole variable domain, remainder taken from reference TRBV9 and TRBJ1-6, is DSGVTQTPKHLITATGQRVTLRCSPRSGDLSVYWYQQSLDQGLQFLIQYYNGEERAKGNILERFSAQQFPDLHSELNLSSLELGDSALYFCASSVGGSNSPLHFGNGTRLTVT.

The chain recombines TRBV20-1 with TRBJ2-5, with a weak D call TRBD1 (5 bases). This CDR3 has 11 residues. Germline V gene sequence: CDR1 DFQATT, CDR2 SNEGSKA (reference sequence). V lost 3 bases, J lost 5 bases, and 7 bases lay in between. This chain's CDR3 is CSARKGETQYF. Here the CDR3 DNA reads TGCAGTGCTAGGAAGGGGGAGACCCAGTACTTC.

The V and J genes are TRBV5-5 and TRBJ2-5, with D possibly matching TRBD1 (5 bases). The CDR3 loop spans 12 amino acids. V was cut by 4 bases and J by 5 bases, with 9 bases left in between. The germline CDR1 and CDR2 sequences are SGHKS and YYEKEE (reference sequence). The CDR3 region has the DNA TGTGCCAGCAGCGCGACAGACGAGACCCAGTACTTC. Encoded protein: CASSATDETQYF.

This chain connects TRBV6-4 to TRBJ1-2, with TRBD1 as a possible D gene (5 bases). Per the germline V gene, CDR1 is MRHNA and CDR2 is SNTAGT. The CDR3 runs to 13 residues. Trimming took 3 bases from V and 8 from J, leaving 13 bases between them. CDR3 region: CASSDPSQVGYTF. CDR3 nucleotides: TGTGCCAGCAGTGATCCTTCACAGGTGGGCTACACCTTC.

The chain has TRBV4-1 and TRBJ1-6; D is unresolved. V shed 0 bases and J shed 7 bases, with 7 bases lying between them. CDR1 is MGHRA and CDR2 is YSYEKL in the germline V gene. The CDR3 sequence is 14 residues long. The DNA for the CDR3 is TGCGCCAGCAGCCAAGAAATGAGGAATTCACCCCTCCACTTT. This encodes CASSQEMRNSPLHF.

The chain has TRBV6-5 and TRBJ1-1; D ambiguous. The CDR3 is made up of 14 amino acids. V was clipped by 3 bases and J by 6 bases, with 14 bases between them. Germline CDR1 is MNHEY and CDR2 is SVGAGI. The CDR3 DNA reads TGTGCCAGCAGTTATTCGGGGATGGGTTCTGAAGCTTTCTTT. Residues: CASSYSGMGSEAFF.

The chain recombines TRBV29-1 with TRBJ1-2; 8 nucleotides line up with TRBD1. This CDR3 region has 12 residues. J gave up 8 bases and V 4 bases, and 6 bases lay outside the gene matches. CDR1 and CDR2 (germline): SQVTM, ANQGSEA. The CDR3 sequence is CSVAGGFGGYTF. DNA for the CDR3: TGCAGCGTTGCAGGGGGCTTTGGCGGCTACACCTTC.

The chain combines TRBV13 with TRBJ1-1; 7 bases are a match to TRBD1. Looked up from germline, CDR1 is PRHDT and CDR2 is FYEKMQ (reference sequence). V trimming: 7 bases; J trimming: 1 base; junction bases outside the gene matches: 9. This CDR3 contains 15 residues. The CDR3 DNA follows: TGTGCCAGCATCCGCGACCGGACAGGGAACACTGAAGCTTTCTTT. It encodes CASIRDRTGNTEAFF.

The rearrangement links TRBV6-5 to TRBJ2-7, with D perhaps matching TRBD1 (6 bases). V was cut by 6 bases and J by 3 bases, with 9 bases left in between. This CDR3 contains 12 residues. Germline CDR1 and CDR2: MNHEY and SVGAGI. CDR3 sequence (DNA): TGTGCCAGCAGAACAGGGTACTACGAGCAGTACTTC. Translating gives CASRTGYYEQYF.

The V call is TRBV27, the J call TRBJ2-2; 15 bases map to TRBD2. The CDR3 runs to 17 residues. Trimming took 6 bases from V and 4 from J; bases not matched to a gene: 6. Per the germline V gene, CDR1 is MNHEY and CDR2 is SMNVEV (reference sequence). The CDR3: CASSGLAGGRGTGELFF. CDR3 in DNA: TGTGCCAGCAGCGGACTAGCGGGGGGGCGCGGCACCGGGGAGCTGTTTTTT.

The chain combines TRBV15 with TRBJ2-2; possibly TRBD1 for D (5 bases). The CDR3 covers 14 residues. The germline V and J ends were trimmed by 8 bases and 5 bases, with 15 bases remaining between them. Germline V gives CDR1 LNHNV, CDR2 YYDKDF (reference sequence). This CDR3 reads CATSIRGRTGELFF. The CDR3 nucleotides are TGTGCCACCTCGATAAGGGGAAGAACCGGGGAGCTGTTTTTT.